This T cell receptor beta chain came from a study of T-cell reconstitution after alpha-beta-depleted transplantation in children. Germline CDR1 is SGDLS and CDR2 is YYNGEE. This CDR3 spans 16 amino acids. V gave up 3 bases and J gave up 2 bases, with 17 bases separating them. Unique molecular identifiers were used in preparing the TCRbeta library. TCRdb redid the calling of the PCR reads with MiXCR, one entry per CDR3 protein. The table lists about 72,000 distinct CDR3 sequences, 6% to 8% of them singletons. This clonotype was counted many times. The clonotype originates from a human donor who donated a stem cell graft to a child with acute lymphoblastic leukemia. This rearrangement joins TRBV9 to TRBJ1-1, with D possibly TRBD1 on 5 matching bases. Sample: PBMCs from the stem cell graft donor, taken from the stem cell graft. The CDR3 loop is CASSDTGGLLNTEAFF. CDR3 sequence (DNA): TGTGCCAGCAGCGATACAGGCGGGTTACTAAACACTGAAGCTTTCTTT.